The present entry profiles one T cell receptor beta chain with its context. What it binds is not known. Sequencing used immunoSEQ multiplex PCR; TCRdb keeps in-frame clones, though not all of them. This sample has roughly 170,000 clones; around 94% occur once, and the top ten carry 1.6%. The V gene end was trimmed by 4 bases and the J gene end by 7 bases; junction bases not matched to a gene: 10. The CDR3 loop spans 17 amino acids. Germline V gene data show CDR1 as SGHRS and CDR2 as YFSETQ. The sample comes from a study of T cell responses to AZD1222 COVID-19 vaccine. Study-level findings and limits: Spike-wide coverage was observed for vaccine-associated CD4 TCRs, with dominant responses at 160-218 and 743-854.

Source: peripheral blood, taken 28 days after the second AZD1222 dose. The sequence came from an adult who received the AZD1222 COVID-19 vaccine. The chain is built from TRBV5-1 and TRBJ2-3; 15 bases align to TRBD2. CDR3 amino acids: CASSQGTSGRSVNTQYF. The CDR3 DNA reads TGCGCCAGCAGCCAGGGGACTAGCGGGAGGTCGGTAAATACGCAGTATTTT.